The rows below give T cell receptor beta chains drawn from one sample of a study of cytomegalovirus exposure and HLA in healthy donors. Sequenced by immunoSEQ multiplex PCR; TCRdb stores in-frame clones only, minus some. The table shows approximately 100,000 clones, with around 79% occurring only once. The sample comprised PBMCs. The receptors derive from a male donor in good health and CMV-seropositive. Both conserved end residues are trimmed from each CDR3. Part of the rows lack a size; the others show once, few, many or a class for expanded clones.

j_call,clone_size,cdr3_length,v_call,cdr3_aa
TRBJ2-2,-,11,TRBV2,ASMRQDTGELF
TRBJ1-5,-,12,TRBV2,ASTGTGGGQPQH
TRBJ1-1,few,11,TRBV6-6,ASRAGLNTEAF
TRBJ1-2,-,12,TRBV5-1,ASSLEQGARGYT
TRBJ2-2,-,14,TRBV6-6,ASSPRLAGDTGELF
TRBJ2-3,-,11,TRBV4-1,ASSQDGVDTQY
TRBJ2-1,few,12,TRBV11-3,ASSSGLALNEQF
TRBJ2-4,-,14,TRBV2,ASTHGGRLAKNIQY
TRBJ1-4,-,15,TRBV4-1,ASSPRGTGQGNEKLF
-,-,11,TRBV30,AWSVSGNNEQF
TRBJ1-6,-,13,TRBV7-9,ASSTGQGRNSPLH
TRBJ1-1,-,13,TRBV7-2,ASSLGDRRNTEAF
TRBJ1-5,-,11,TRBV2,ASGEGPNQPQH
TRBJ1-2,-,12,TRBV6-6,ASRPQQGAYGYT
TRBJ1-5,-,15,TRBV4-2,ASSQDLRDSGNQPQH
TRBJ1-4,once,14,TRBV5-6,ASSLGGQSTNEKLF
TRBJ1-1,-,14,TRBV14,ASSQTGTGGSTEAF
TRBJ2-3,-,16,TRBV11-2,ASSSPLDSGKWTDTQY
TRBJ2-3,once,16,TRBV11-3,ASSIRDRVAGLTDTQY
TRBJ1-2,-,15,TRBV9,ASSVADGLGQYYGYT
TRBJ1-1,-,10,TRBV15,ATSRDQGAAF
TRBJ1-2,-,16,TRBV10-1,ASSERTRDRGINYGYT
TRBJ2-3,-,11,TRBV7-2,ASSPRTRTTQY
TRBJ1-5,-,14,TRBV6-4,ASTNPTDRGGQPQH
TRBJ2-3,few,14,TRBV11-3,ASSPWDKTHSDTQY
TRBJ1-2,-,12,TRBV25-1,ASSEPGTVASYT
TRBJ2-6,-,11,TRBV5-1,ASSGLLANVLT
TRBJ2-5,once,9,TRBV30,AWSVRETQY
TRBJ2-6,-,18,TRBV5-1,ASSLGLVDTLSSGANVLT